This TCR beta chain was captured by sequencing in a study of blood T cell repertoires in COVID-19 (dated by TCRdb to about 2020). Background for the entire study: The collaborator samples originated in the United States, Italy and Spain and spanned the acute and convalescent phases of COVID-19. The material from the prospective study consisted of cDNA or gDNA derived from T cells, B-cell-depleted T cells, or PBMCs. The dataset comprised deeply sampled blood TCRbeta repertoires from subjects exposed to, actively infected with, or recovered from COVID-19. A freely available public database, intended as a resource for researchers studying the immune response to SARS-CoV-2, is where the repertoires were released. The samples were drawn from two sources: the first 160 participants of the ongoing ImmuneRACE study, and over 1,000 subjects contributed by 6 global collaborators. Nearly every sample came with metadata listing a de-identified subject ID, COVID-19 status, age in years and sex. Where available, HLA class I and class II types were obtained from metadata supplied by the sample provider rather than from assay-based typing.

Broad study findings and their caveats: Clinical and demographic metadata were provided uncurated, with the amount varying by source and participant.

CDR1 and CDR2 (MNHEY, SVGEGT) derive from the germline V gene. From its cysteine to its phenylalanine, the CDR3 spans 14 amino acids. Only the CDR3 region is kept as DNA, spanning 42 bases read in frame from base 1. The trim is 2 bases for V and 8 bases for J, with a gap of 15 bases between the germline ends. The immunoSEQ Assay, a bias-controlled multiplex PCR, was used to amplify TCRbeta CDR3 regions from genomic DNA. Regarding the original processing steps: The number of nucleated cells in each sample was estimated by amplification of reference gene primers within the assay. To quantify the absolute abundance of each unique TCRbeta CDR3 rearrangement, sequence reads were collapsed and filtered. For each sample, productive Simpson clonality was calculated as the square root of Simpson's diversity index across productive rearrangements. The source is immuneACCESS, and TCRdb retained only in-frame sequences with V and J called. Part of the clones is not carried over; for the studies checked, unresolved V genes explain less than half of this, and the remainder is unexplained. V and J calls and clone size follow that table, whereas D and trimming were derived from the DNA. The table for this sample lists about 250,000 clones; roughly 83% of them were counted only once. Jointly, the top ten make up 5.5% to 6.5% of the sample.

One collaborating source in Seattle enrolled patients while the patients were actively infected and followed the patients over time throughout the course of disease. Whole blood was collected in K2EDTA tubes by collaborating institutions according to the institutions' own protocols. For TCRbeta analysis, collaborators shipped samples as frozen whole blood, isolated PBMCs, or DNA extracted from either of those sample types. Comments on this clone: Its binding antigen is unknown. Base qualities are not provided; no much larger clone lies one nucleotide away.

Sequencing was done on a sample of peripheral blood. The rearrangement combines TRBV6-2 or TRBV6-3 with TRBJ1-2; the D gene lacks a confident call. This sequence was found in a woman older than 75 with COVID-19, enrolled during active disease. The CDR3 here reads CASSYQLSFLGYTF. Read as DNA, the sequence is TGTGCCAGCAGTTACCAACTAAGTTTCCTCGGCTACACCTTC.